This section outlines one T cell receptor beta chain sequence together with its context. Authors' methods: Amplification from reference gene primers served as the basis for estimated nucleated cell counts. TCRdb's table, derived via immunoSEQ multiplex PCR, lists solely in-frame clones and lacks some. V and J calls plus clone size are reproduced from that table; the DNA served to infer D and trimming. The repertoire holds about 230,000 clones, with roughly 84% as singletons. This sample was included in a study of blood T cell repertoires in COVID-19. Study-wide context: In each case, the material was cDNA or gDNA derived from T cells, B-cell-depleted T cells, or PBMCs.

The CDR3 loop spans 17 amino acids. The germline V gene encodes CDR1 LGHDT and CDR2 YNNKEL (reference sequence). The V end lost 1 base, the J end lost 0 bases, and 15 bases lay between the germline ends. This TCR derives from a man in his forties or fifties who had recovered from COVID-19. The chain links TRBV3-1 (or the pseudogene TRBV3-2) to TRBJ1-2; the D gene is possibly TRBD1 (6 bases). Sequencing was performed on peripheral blood. The CDR3 DNA is TGTGCCAGCAGCCAAGGCCCAGAAACAGGGTCTAACTATGGCTACACCTTC. It yields the protein CASSQGPETGSNYGYTF.